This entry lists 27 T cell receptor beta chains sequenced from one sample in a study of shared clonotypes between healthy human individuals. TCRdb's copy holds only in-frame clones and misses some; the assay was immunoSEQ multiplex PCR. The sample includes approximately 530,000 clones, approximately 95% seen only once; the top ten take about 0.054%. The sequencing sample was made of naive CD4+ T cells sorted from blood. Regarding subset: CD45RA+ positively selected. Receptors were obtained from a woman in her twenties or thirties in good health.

The CDR3 sequence: CASSLASGAKNIQYF. CDR3 bases: TGTGCCAGCAGCCTAGCTTCGGGAGCCAAAAACATTCAGTACTTC. The V call is TRBV7-3, the J call TRBJ2-4, with a tentative D call TRBD2 (5 bases). V lost 5 bases, J lost 0 bases, and 11 bases lay in between. This CDR3 has 15 residues. Germline CDR1 and CDR2: SGHTA and FQGTGA. The full variable domain, completed using reference TRBV7-3 and TRBJ2-4, is GAGVSQTPSNKVTEKGKYVELRCDPISGHTALYWYRQSLGQGPEFLIYFQGTGAADDSGLPNDRFFAVRPEGSVSTLKIQRTERGDSAVYLCASSLASGAKNIQYFGAGTRLSVL.

CDR3 protein: CASSSGSTTNEKLFF. The CDR3 DNA sequence: TGCGCCAGCAGCAGCGGGAGTACAACTAATGAAAAACTGTTTTTT. The chain couples TRBV5-1 to TRBJ1-4; D remains ambiguous. From germline, CDR1 is SGHRS and CDR2 YFSETQ. The CDR3 has 15 amino acids. V dropped 4 bases and J dropped 0 bases, with 10 bases sitting between them.

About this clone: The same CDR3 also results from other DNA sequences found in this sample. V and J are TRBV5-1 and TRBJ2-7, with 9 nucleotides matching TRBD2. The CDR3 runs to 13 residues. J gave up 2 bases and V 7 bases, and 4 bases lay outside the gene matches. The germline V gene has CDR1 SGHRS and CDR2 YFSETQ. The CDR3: CASGSGRAYEQYF. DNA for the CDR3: TGCGCCAGCGGTAGCGGGAGAGCCTACGAGCAGTACTTC. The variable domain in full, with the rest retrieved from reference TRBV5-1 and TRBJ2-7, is KAGVTQTPRYLIKTRGQQVTLSCSPISGHRSVSWYQQTPGQGLQFLFEYFSETQRNKGNFPGRFSGRQFSNSRSEMNVSTLELGDSALYLCASGSGRAYEQYFGPGTRLTVT.

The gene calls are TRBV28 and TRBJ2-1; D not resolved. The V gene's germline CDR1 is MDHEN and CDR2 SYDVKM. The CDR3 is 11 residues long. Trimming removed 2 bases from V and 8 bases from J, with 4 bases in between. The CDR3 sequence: CASSLPHEQFF. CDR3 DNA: TGTGCCAGCAGTTTACCTCATGAGCAGTTCTTC.

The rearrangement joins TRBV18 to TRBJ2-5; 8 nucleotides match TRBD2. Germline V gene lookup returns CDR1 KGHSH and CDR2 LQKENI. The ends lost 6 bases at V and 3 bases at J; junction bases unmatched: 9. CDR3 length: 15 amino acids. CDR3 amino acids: CASSSLIAGKETQYF. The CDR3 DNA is TGTGCCAGCTCCAGTCTGATAGCGGGAAAAGAGACCCAGTACTTC. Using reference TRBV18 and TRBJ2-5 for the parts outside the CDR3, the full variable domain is NAGVMQNPRHLVRRRGQEARLRCSPMKGHSHVYWYRQLPEEGLKFMVYLQKENIIDESGMPKERFSAEFPKEGPSILRIQQVVRGDSAAYFCASSSLIAGKETQYFGPGTRLLVL.

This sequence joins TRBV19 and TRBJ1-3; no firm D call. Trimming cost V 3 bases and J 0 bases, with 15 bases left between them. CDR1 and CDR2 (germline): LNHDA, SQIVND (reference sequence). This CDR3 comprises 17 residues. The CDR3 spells CASSINFYGTSGNTIYF. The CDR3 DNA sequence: TGTGCCAGTAGTATTAACTTCTATGGAACCTCTGGAAACACCATATATTTT.

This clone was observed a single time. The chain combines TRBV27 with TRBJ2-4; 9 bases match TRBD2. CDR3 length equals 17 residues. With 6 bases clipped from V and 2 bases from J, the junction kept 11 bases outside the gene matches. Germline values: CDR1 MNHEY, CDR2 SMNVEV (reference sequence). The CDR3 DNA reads TGTGCCAGCAGCTCATTCGGGACTAGCACGACCAAAAACATTCAGTACTTC. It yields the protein CASSSFGTSTTKNIQYF.

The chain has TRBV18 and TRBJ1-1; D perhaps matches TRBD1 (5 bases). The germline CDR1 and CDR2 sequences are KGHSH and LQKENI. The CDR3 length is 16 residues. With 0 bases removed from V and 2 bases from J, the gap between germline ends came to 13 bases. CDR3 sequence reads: CASSPPVRAGNTEAFF. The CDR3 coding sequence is TGTGCCAGCTCACCACCGGTCAGGGCGGGCAACACTGAAGCTTTCTTT.

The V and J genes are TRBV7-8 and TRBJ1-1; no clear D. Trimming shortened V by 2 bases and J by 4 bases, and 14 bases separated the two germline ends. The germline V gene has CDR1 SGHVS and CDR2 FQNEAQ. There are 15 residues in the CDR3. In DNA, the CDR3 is TGTGCCAGCAGCTTACTAAACAGCCCAGGCACTGAAGCTTTCTTT. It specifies CASSLLNSPGTEAFF.

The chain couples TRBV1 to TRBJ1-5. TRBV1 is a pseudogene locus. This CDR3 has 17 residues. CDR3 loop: CTSSREPRGPLNQPQHF. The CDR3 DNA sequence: TGCACCAGCAGCCGAGAACCCCGGGGACCGCTAAATCAGCCCCAGCATTTT.

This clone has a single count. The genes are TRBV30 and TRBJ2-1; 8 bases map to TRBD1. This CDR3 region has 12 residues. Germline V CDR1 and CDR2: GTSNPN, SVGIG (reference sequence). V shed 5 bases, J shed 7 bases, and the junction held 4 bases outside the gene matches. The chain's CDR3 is CAWGQGGNEQFF. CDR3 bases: TGTGCCTGGGGACAGGGTGGTAATGAGCAGTTCTTC.

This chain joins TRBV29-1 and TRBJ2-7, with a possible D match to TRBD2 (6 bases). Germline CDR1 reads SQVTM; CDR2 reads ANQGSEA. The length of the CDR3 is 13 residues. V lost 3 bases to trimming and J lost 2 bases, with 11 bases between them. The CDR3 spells CSVDASETYEQYF. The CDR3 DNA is TGCAGCGTTGATGCTAGCGAGACCTACGAGCAGTACTTC.

The chain's CDR3 is CASSFSPDRVLLNGYTF. The CDR3 DNA follows: TGTGCCAGCAGCTTTTCGCCGGACAGGGTTTTATTAAATGGCTACACCTTC. The chain joins TRBV5-5 to TRBJ1-2; 8 positions agree with TRBD1. The CDR3 runs to 17 residues. V dropped 2 bases and J dropped 6; count of bases not matched to a gene: 15. Germline CDR1 reads SGHKS; CDR2 reads YYEKEE (reference sequence).

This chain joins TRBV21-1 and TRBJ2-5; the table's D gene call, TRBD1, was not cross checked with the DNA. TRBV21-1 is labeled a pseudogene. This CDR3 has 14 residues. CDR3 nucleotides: TGTGCCAGCAGCTGCCGGACAGTTCAAGAGACCCAGTACTTC. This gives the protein CASSCRTVQETQYF.

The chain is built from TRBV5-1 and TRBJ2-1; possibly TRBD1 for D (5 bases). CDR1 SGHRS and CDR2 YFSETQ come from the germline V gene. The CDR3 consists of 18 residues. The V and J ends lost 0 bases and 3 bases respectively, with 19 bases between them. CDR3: CASSLAALGLVGYNEQFF. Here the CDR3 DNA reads TGCGCCAGCAGCTTGGCGGCTTTGGGGCTAGTGGGCTACAATGAGCAGTTCTTC.

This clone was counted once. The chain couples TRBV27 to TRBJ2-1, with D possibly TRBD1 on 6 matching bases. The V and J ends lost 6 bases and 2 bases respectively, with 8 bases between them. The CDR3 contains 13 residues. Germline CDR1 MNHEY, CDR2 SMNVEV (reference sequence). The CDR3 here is CASRQGTYNEQFF. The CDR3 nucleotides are TGTGCCAGCAGACAGGGCACCTACAATGAGCAGTTCTTC.

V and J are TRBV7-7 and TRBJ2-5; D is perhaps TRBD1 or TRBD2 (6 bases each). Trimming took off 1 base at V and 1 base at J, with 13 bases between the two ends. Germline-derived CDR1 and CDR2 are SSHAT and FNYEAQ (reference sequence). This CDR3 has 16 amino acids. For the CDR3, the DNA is TGTGCCAGCAGCTTAGATCCAGGGGAGGCCCAAGAGACCCAGTACTTC. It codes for CASSLDPGEAQETQYF.

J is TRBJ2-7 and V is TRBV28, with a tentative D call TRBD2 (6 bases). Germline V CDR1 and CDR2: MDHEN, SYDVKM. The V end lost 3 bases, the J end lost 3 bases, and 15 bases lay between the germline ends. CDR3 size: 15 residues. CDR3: CASSFGGTARYEQYF. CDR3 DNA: TGTGCCAGCAGTTTCGGAGGGACGGCGCGCTACGAGCAGTACTTC.

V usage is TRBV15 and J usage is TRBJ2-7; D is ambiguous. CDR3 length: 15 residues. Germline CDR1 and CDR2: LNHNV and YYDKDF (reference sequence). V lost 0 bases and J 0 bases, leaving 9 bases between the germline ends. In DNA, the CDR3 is TGTGCCACCAGCAGAGATCACAGCAGCTCCTACGAGCAGTACTTC. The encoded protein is CATSRDHSSSYEQYF.

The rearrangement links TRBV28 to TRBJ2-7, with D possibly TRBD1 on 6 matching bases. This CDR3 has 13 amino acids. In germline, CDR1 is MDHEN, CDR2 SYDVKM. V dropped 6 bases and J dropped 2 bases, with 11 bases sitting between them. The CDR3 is CASRPGQPYEQYF. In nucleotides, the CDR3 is TGTGCCAGCAGACCTGGACAGCCCTACGAGCAGTACTTC.

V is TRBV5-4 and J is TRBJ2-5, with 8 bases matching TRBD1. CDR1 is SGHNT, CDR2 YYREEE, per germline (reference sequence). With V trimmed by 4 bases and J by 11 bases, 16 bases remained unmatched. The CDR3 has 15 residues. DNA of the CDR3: TGTGCCAGCAGCCTGAAGGACAGGGTGAATATTCAGCAGTACTTC. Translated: CASSLKDRVNIQQYF.

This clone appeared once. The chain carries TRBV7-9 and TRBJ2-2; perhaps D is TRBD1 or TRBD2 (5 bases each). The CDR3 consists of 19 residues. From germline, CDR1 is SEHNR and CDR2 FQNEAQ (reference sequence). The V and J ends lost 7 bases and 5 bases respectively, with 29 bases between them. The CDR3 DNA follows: TGTGCCAGCACTAAAGCGGTCGGGACCGGAGGCCTGGGGACCGGGGAGCTGTTTTTT. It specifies CASTKAVGTGGLGTGELFF.

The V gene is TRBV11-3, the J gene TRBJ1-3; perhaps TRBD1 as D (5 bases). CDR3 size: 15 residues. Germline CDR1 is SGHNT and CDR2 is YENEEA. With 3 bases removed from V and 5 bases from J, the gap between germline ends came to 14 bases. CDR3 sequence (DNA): TGTGCCAGCAGCTTTCGTGGGGCCCCGAGAAACACCATATATTTT. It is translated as CASSFRGAPRNTIYF.

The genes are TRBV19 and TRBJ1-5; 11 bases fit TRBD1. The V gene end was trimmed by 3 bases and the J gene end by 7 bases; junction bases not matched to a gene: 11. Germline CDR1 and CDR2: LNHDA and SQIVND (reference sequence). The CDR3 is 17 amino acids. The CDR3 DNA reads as TGTGCCAGTAGTATGTGGACGGACAGGGGGCGAGAACAGCCCCAGCATTTT. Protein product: CASSMWTDRGREQPQHF.

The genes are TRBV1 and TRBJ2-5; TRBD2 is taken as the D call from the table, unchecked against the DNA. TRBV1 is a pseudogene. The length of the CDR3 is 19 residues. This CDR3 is CTSSQDMGLAGVVRETQYF. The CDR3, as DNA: TGCACCAGCAGCCAAGATATGGGACTAGCGGGAGTGGTCCGAGAGACCCAGTACTTC.

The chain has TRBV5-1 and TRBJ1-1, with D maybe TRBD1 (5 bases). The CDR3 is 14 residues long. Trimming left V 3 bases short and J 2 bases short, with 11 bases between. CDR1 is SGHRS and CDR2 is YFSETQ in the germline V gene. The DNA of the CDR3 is TGCGCCAGCAGCTGGGGCCCGGGTAACACTGAAGCTTTCTTT. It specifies CASSWGPGNTEAFF.

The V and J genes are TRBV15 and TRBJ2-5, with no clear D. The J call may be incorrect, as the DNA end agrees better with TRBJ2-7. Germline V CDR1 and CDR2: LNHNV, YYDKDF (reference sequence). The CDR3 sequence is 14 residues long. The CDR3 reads CATSRDFTTYEQYF. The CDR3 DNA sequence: TGTGCCACCAGCAGAGACTTTACCACCTACGAGCAGTACTTC.